The 30 T cell receptor beta chains in this list originate from one sample, sequenced in a study of shared clonotypes between healthy human individuals. Clones were read by immunoSEQ multiplex PCR, and TCRdb kept only the in-frame ones, dropping some. The repertoire holds about a million clones, more than 60% seen once, with roughly 1.5% in the top ten. Material: memory CD4+ T cells sorted from blood. Documented subset: CD45RA-negative fraction. The receptors stem from a young man in good health.

This clone came up many times. V is TRBV18 and J is TRBJ1-2; D gene uncertain. The CDR3 runs 14 residues. The V end lost 0 bases, the J end lost 6 bases, and 11 bases lay between the germline ends. CDR1 and CDR2 from the germline V gene are KGHSH and LQKENI. The CDR3 DNA follows: TGTGCCAGCTCACCACCTCTGGTGGGTAATGGCTACACCTTC. Translated, it gives CASSPPLVGNGYTF.

The chain combines TRBV11-2 with TRBJ1-1; weak D call: TRBD1 (5 bases). Trimming took 2 bases from V and 5 from J, leaving 12 bases between them. Germline CDR1 is SGHAT and CDR2 is FQNNGV. The CDR3 covers 14 residues. CDR3 protein: CASSLYRGETEAFF. CDR3 DNA sequence: TGTGCCAGCAGCTTATATCGAGGGGAAACTGAAGCTTTCTTT. Supplemented by reference TRBV11-2 and TRBJ1-1, the full variable domain reads EAGVAQSPRYKIIEKRQSVAFWCNPISGHATLYWYQQILGQGPKLLIQFQNNGVVDDSQLPKDRFSAERLKGVDSTLKIQPAKLEDSAVYLCASSLYRGETEAFFGQGTRLTVV.

The chain has TRBV28 and TRBJ2-2; 7 bases line up with TRBD1. The CDR3 has 16 residues. CDR1 MDHEN and CDR2 SYDVKM come from the germline V gene. V lost 5 bases and J lost 7; bases outside the gene matches: 13. In DNA, the CDR3 is TGTGCCAGCAGTCTTCCGGGACAGTTTCTTAACGGGGAGCTGTTTTTT. This translates into CASSLPGQFLNGELFF.

The chain combines TRBV2 with TRBJ2-1, with D hard to call. CDR1 SNHLY and CDR2 FYNNEI come from the germline V gene. The V end lost 5 bases, the J end lost 0 bases, and 17 bases lay between the germline ends. CDR3 length: 17 amino acids. CDR3 protein: CASSLSPPISSYNEQFF. DNA for the CDR3: TGTGCCAGCAGTCTCTCCCCCCCTATTAGCTCCTACAATGAGCAGTTCTTC. Drawing the rest from reference TRBV2 and TRBJ2-1, the complete variable domain is EPEVTQTPSHQVTQMGQEVILRCVPISNHLYFYWYRQILGQKVEFLVSFYNNEISEKSEIFDDQFSVERPDGSNFTLKIRSTKLEDSAMYFCASSLSPPISSYNEQFFGPGTRLTVL.

The gene calls are TRBV27 and TRBJ2-2; weak D call: TRBD2 (5 bases). The CDR3 runs to 16 residues. The germline V gene encodes CDR1 MNHEY and CDR2 SMNVEV (reference sequence). Trimming took 3 bases from V and 1 from J, leaving 12 bases between them. The CDR3 DNA sequence: TGTGCCAGCAGTTTGTACAGCGGACTGAACACCGGGGAGCTGTTTTTT. Residues: CASSLYSGLNTGELFF.

The CDR3 region is CASSRFFGVGTDTQYF. DNA of the CDR3: TGTGCCAGCAGCCGGTTCTTCGGGGTGGGCACAGATACGCAGTATTTT. J is TRBJ2-3 and V is TRBV7-2, with TRBD2 as a possible D gene (5 bases). V lost 5 bases, J lost 1 base, and 16 bases lay in between. The CDR3 totals 16 residues. From germline, CDR1 is SGHTA and CDR2 FQGNSA.

This clone appeared once. This rearrangement joins TRBV5-1 to TRBJ1-2; D gene unclear. The CDR3 contains 16 residues. Germline lookup yields CDR1 SGHRS and CDR2 YFSETQ. Trimming removed 4 bases from V and 0 bases from J, with 16 bases in between. The CDR3 is CASSPQALGTNYGYTF. DNA of the CDR3: TGCGCCAGCAGCCCCCAAGCACTTGGGACTAACTATGGCTACACCTTC.

The chain joins TRBV5-1 to TRBJ2-1; TRBD2 might be the D (5 bases). Germline V gene sequence: CDR1 SGHRS, CDR2 YFSETQ. CDR3 length: 17 amino acids. V was trimmed by 4 bases and J by 0 bases, leaving 17 bases between them. CDR3 sequence reads: CASSHGLLSSSYNEQFF. The CDR3 nucleotides are TGCGCCAGCAGCCACGGACTCCTATCGAGCTCCTACAATGAGCAGTTCTTC.

The chain combines TRBV6-1 with TRBJ2-1, with 8 bases aligning to TRBD1. Germline-derived CDR1 and CDR2 are MNHNS and SASEGT. V gave up 2 bases and J gave up 8 bases; unmatched junction bases: 8. This CDR3 spans 15 amino acids. In DNA form, the CDR3 reads TGTGCCAGCAGTGAATCTAGACAGGGGTTGGATGAGCAGTTCTTC. It translates to CASSESRQGLDEQFF.

Here the CDR3 DNA reads TGCGCCAGCAGCCCGACCGCCGCAGGGGGAGGCAATCAGCCCCAGCATTTT. Translated, it gives CASSPTAAGGGNQPQHF. The chain is built from TRBV4-1 and TRBJ1-5; 7 nucleotides match TRBD1. The CDR3 has 17 residues. CDR1 is MGHRA and CDR2 is YSYEKL in the germline V gene. V lost 4 bases, J lost 2 bases, and 11 bases stayed unmatched.

The rearrangement joins TRBV6-4 to TRBJ2-4, with D perhaps TRBD1 (5 bases). Looked up from germline, CDR1 is MRHNA and CDR2 is SNTAGT. Between the trimmed V and J ends, which lost 4 bases and 0 bases, there was a span of 19 bases. This CDR3 comprises 18 residues. As DNA, the CDR3 is TGTGCCAGCAGTGGTGACTTAATTTTTCAGGGAGCCAAAAACATTCAGTACTTC. It yields the protein CASSGDLIFQGAKNIQYF.

V gene TRBV6-5 combines with J gene TRBJ2-2; D not certain. The CDR3 length is 12 residues. Germline CDR1 MNHEY, CDR2 SVGAGI. The V gene lost 1 base and the J gene lost 3 bases, with 0 bases spanning the gap. CDR3 sequence (DNA): TGTGCCAGCAGTTACTACACCGGGGAGCTGTTTTTT. Translation: CASSYYTGELFF.

The chain combines TRBV4-1 with TRBJ1-1, with 9 bases aligning to TRBD1. Germline V gene data show CDR1 as MGHRA and CDR2 as YSYEKL. V shed 4 bases and J 6 bases; nucleotides not matched to a gene: 6. The CDR3 has 14 amino acids. CDR3 bases: TGCGCCAGCAGCCCAGGACAGGGGAGGCCTGAAGCTTTCTTT. It encodes CASSPGQGRPEAFF.

This chain joins TRBV5-1 and TRBJ2-3; D may be TRBD2 (5 bases). The CDR3 totals 14 residues. The V and J ends lost 2 bases and 3 bases respectively, with 10 bases between them. Germline V gene lookup returns CDR1 SGHRS and CDR2 YFSETQ. The chain's CDR3 is CASSLLLVTDTQYF. In DNA, the CDR3 is TGCGCCAGCAGCTTACTACTAGTAACAGATACGCAGTATTTT.

This chain's CDR3 is CASSFPGQGARTEAFF. The CDR3, as DNA: TGTGCCAGCAGCTTCCCCGGACAGGGGGCGAGGACTGAAGCTTTCTTT. The chain uses TRBV28 and TRBJ1-1, with 11 bases that match TRBD1. Germline CDR1 and CDR2: MDHEN and SYDVKM. V was pared by 6 bases and J by 5 bases, with 11 bases of the junction left unmatched. This CDR3 is built from 16 residues.

The chain combines TRBV5-1 with TRBJ1-2; 8 nucleotides line up with TRBD1. J lost 7 bases, V lost 4 bases, and 9 bases had no gene match. The CDR3 extends over 14 amino acids. Looked up from germline, CDR1 is SGHRS and CDR2 is YFSETQ. The CDR3 region has the DNA TGCGCCAGCAGCCATGGACAGGGAAGCGGTGGCTACACCTTC. Its translation is CASSHGQGSGGYTF.

The CDR3 DNA sequence: TGCAGCGTTGAGGGAGCGGGAGCCTCCTACGAGCAGTACTTC. Its translation: CSVEGAGASYEQYF. The chain couples TRBV29-1 to TRBJ2-7; 8 bases line up with TRBD2. Germline CDR1 is SQVTM and CDR2 is ANQGSEA. This CDR3 is 14 amino acids long. The junction had 4 bases not matched to a gene; V was cut back by 3 bases and J by 0 bases.

V usage is TRBV19 and J usage is TRBJ2-1; TRBD2 agrees at 8 bases. With 5 bases clipped from V and 8 bases from J, the junction kept 14 bases outside the gene matches. The CDR3 has 16 amino acids. Germline loops: CDR1 LNHDA, CDR2 SQIVND (reference sequence). This chain's CDR3 is CASSWTSGGGSDEQFF. The CDR3 nucleotides read TGTGCCAGTAGTTGGACGTCCGGCGGGGGGTCGGATGAGCAGTTCTTC.

This chain connects TRBV18 to TRBJ2-2; D gene unclear. This CDR3 has 14 residues. The germline gives CDR1 KGHSH, CDR2 LQKENI. The V end was cut by 2 bases, the J end by 4 bases, with 8 bases between. For the CDR3, the DNA is TGTGCCAGCTCACCAGATTCTAGCACCGGGGAGCTGTTTTTT. Translating gives CASSPDSSTGELFF.

The V and J genes are TRBV5-8 and TRBJ2-7; D might be TRBD2 (5 bases). Trimming took 0 bases from V and 2 from J, leaving 12 bases between them. The CDR3 totals 15 residues. Per the germline V gene, CDR1 is SGHTS and CDR2 is YDEGEE. The CDR3 DNA reads as TGTGCCAGCAGCTTGGGTCTAGCAGCGACCTACGAGCAGTACTTC. Protein product: CASSLGLAATYEQYF. The whole variable domain, filled in from reference TRBV5-8 and TRBJ2-7, reads EAGVTQSPTHLIKTRGQQATLRCSPISGHTSVYWYQQALGLGLQFLLWYDEGEERNRGNFPPRFSGRQFPNYSSELNVNALELEDSALYLCASSLGLAATYEQYFGPGTRLTVT.

With regard to this clone: The same CDR3 is also encoded by other DNA sequences in this sample. V is TRBV19 and J is TRBJ2-2; D uncertain. The CDR3 has 13 residues. In germline, CDR1 is LNHDA, CDR2 SQIVND (reference sequence). V was trimmed by 6 bases and J by 1 base, leaving 6 bases between them. In DNA form, the CDR3 reads TGTGCCAGTAGCAAGGGGAACACCGGGGAGCTGTTTTTT. Translation: CASSKGNTGELFF. The full variable domain, in which reference TRBV19 and TRBJ2-2 provide the parts outside the CDR3, is DGGITQSPKYLFRKEGQNVTLSCEQNLNHDAMYWYRQDPGQGLRLIYYSQIVNDFQKGDIAEGYSVSREKKESFPLTVTSAQKNPTAFYLCASSKGNTGELFFGEGSRLTVL.

The chain has TRBV10-3 and TRBJ1-2; 11 nucleotides line up with TRBD1. Germline lookup yields CDR1 ENHRY and CDR2 SYGVKD. J was trimmed by 0 bases and V by 7 bases; bases with no gene match: 10. This CDR3 is 17 amino acids long. CDR3 DNA: TGTGCCATCACCCCAGGACAGGGGGCGCGACCTAACTATGGCTACACCTTC. Its translation: CAITPGQGARPNYGYTF.

This clone has only a few counts. The chain uses TRBV5-6 and TRBJ2-4; D uncertain. CDR1 SGHDT and CDR2 YYEEEE come from the germline V gene. CDR3 length equals 13 residues. V shed 1 base and J shed 6 bases, with 8 bases lying between them. The CDR3 loop reads CASSLQVRNIQYF. The CDR3, as DNA: TGTGCCAGCAGCTTGCAGGTCAGAAACATTCAGTACTTC.

The chain combines TRBV19 with TRBJ2-7, with D perhaps matching TRBD2 (7 bases). Deletions cut 4 bases from V and 6 bases from J, with 22 bases between. The CDR3 is 16 amino acids. Germline values: CDR1 LNHDA, CDR2 SQIVND (reference sequence). For the CDR3, the DNA is TGTGCCAGTAGTACCCGCCTTGGGGGGGCGATACTCGAGCAGTACTTC. It is translated as CASSTRLGGAILEQYF.

V and J are TRBV7-6 and TRBJ2-1; a weak D match, TRBD1 (6 bases). The CDR3 length is 12 residues. Germline CDR1 is SGHVS and CDR2 is FNYEAQ. The V and J ends lost 5 bases and 8 bases respectively, with 10 bases between them. CDR3 nucleotides: TGTGCCAGCAGCCAGGGGTCCGATGAGCAGTTCTTC. As protein: CASSQGSDEQFF.

This clone showed up just once. The chain links TRBV28 to TRBJ1-2; no firm D call. The CDR3 extends over 11 amino acids. The germline CDR1 and CDR2 sequences are MDHEN and SYDVKM. V gave up 4 bases and J gave up 8 bases, with 8 bases separating them. The CDR3 DNA reads as TGTGCCAGCAGTTCCTCGGGGGGCTACACCTTC. Translating gives CASSSSGGYTF.

This clone is a singleton in its sample. The rearrangement links TRBV6-5 to TRBJ2-2, with a tentative D call TRBD1 (5 bases). The V end lost 1 base, the J end lost 2 bases, and 11 bases lay between the germline ends. Germline loops: CDR1 MNHEY, CDR2 SVGAGI. The CDR3 is 16 amino acids. CDR3 sequence: CASSYFQTDNTGELFF. CDR3 coding DNA: TGTGCCAGCAGTTACTTCCAGACAGACAACACCGGGGAGCTGTTTTTT.

The rearrangement joins TRBV10-3 to TRBJ2-7; the match to TRBD1 covers 7 bases. The CDR3 spans 16 residues. Trimming at V came to 2 bases and at J to 2 bases, leaving 9 bases not matched to a gene. Germline values: CDR1 ENHRY, CDR2 SYGVKD. The CDR3 loop reads CAISERVQGSTYEQYF. DNA for the CDR3: TGTGCCATCAGTGAGCGAGTACAGGGGTCAACCTACGAGCAGTACTTC.

Here the CDR3 DNA reads TGTGCCAGCAGCTTACCCGGACTAGTTGGCAATGAGCAGTTCTTC. It translates to CASSLPGLVGNEQFF. The V call is TRBV7-9, the J call TRBJ2-1, with 7 bases matching TRBD2. Unmatched junction bases numbered 7, after V lost 2 bases and J lost 6 bases. Germline lookup yields CDR1 SEHNR and CDR2 FQNEAQ (reference sequence). The CDR3 consists of 15 residues.

The chain uses TRBV5-4 and TRBJ2-3; D tentatively fits TRBD1 or TRBD2 (6 bases each). Trimming took off 5 bases at V and 11 bases at J, with 15 bases between the two ends. Germline values: CDR1 SGHNT, CDR2 YYREEE (reference sequence). The CDR3 covers 12 residues. CDR3 bases: TGTGCCAGCAGAGCCGACGGGGGCTTGCAGTATTTT. Amino acids: CASRADGGLQYF.